This T cell receptor (beta chain) is drawn from a study of post-analysis software for immune sequencing data. Study results and caveats: Patients with multiple sclerosis recorded significantly lower normalized Chao1 diversity than controls, the study found. TRBV5-6, TRBV5-1 and TRBV20-1 belonged to a set of about five TRBV segments that were more frequent in patients than controls.

CDR3 length equals 13 residues. V shed 4 bases, J shed 9 bases, and the junction held 9 bases outside the gene matches. Germline lookup yields CDR1 SQVTM and CDR2 ANQGSEA. The authors incorporated unique molecular identifiers into the TCR beta cDNA libraries. MiXCR, run by TCRdb on the PCR reads, gives a single entry per CDR3 protein. The sample records approximately 660,000 distinct CDR3 sequences, around 64% being singletons. Concerning this clonotype: The antigen is unknown.

The sample comprised blood. This clonotype originated in a girl aged 2 to 10 with multiple sclerosis. The genes are TRBV29-1 and TRBJ2-1, with 7 bases matching TRBD2. The CDR3 nucleotides read TGCAGCGTTGGGGAGGGACTACACCTTGAGCAGTTCTTC. As protein: CSVGEGLHLEQFF.